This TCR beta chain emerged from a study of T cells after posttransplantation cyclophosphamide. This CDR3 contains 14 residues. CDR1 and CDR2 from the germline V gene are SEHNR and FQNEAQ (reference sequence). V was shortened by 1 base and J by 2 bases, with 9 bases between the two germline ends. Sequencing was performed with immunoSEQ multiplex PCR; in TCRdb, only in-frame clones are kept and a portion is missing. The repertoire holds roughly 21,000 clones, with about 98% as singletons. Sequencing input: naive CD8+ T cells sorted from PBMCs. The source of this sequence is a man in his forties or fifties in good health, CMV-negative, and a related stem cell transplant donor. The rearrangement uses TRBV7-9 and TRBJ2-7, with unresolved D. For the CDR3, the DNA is TGTGCCAGCAGCTTAGTGTCCGGTACCTACGAGCAGTACTTC. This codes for CASSLVSGTYEQYF.